Listed below are T cell receptor beta chains from one sample, sequenced in a study of pediatric ulcerative colitis. Using immunoSEQ multiplex PCR, the repertoire was profiled, and TCRdb retains in-frame clones only, with some absent. The data show roughly 70,000 clones, with roughly nine tenths seen just once and around 3.5% held by the top ten. The sample comprised blood. The receptors here all came from a boy younger than 18 with severe ulcerative colitis. Each CDR3 is given with its conserved first and last residue. The order of the fields is clone size, D gene, J gene, V gene, CDR3 protein, CDR3 DNA. A D gene is named only where the DNA matches it firmly. Rows give clone size only sometimes, using once, few, many, or a class for an expanded clone.

>.|TRBD2|TRBJ2-5|TRBV29-1
CSVTFLAGAWLETQYF
TGCAGCGTTACTTTTCTAGCGGGAGCGTGGCTGGAGACCCAGTACTTC
>.|.|TRBJ1-2|TRBV5-4
CASGGEAQRYGYTF
TGTGCCAGCGGGGGTGAAGCTCAGAGATATGGCTACACCTTC
>.|TRBD2|TRBJ2-1|TRBV27
CASSLGAGGYNEQFF
TGTGCCAGCAGTTTAGGGGCGGGAGGGTACAATGAGCAGTTCTTC
>.|TRBD2|TRBJ2-7|TRBV7-2
CASSPIAGPEQYF
TGTGCCAGCAGCCCCATAGCGGGTCCCGAGCAGTACTTC
>.|.|TRBJ1-2|TRBV10-3
CAISAWGPLYYGYTF
TGTGCCATCAGTGCCTGGGGACCCCTCTACTATGGCTACACCTTC
>.|.|TRBJ2-2|TRBV6-1
CASSHLETGELFF
TGTGCCAGCAGTCATTTAGAGACCGGGGAGCTGTTTTTT
>.|.|TRBJ2-5|TRBV5-1
CASSLGQSQETQYF
TGCGCCAGCAGCTTGGGGCAGTCCCAAGAGACCCAGTACTTC
>.|TRBD1|TRBJ1-5|TRBV19
CASSLGQGNQPQHF
TGTGCCAGTAGCCTTGGACAGGGGAATCAGCCCCAGCATTTT
>.|.|TRBJ1-1|TRBV5-4
CASSLADSEAFF
TGTGCCAGCAGCTTGGCAGATTCAGAAGCTTTCTTT
>.|TRBD1|TRBJ1-2|TRBV2
CASSESTGGWGYTF
TGTGCCAGCAGTGAGTCGACAGGGGGCTGGGGCTACACCTTC
>few|.|TRBJ1-2|TRBV10-3
CATTDRIMAGYTF
TGTGCCACGACCGACAGGATCATGGCCGGCTACACCTTC
>.|.|TRBJ1-1|TRBV6-1
CASSEWGGQNTEAFF
TGTGCCAGCAGTGAGTGGGGGGGACAGAACACTGAAGCTTTCTTT
>.|TRBD1|TRBJ1-2|TRBV7-2
CASSFTRDRDSYGYTF
TGTGCCAGCAGCTTTACCCGGGACAGGGATTCCTATGGCTACACCTTC
>few|.|TRBJ2-6|TRBV5-6
CASRSGISGANVLTF
TGTGCCAGCAGATCAGGCATCTCTGGGGCCAACGTCCTGACTTTC
>.|TRBD1|TRBJ2-7|TRBV29-1
CSVESRTGTNEQYF
TGCAGCGTTGAATCTCGGACAGGGACCAACGAGCAGTACTTC
>.|TRBD1|TRBJ2-7|TRBV6-1
CASSRTGNYEQYF
TGTGCCAGCAGCCGGACAGGAAATTACGAGCAGTACTTC
>.|.|TRBJ2-5|TRBV5-1
CASSWHDRPFQETQYF
TGCGCCAGCAGCTGGCATGACAGGCCCTTCCAAGAGACCCAGTACTTC
>.|TRBD2|TRBJ2-1|TRBV29-1
CSVEDRTSGRGEQFF
TGCAGCGTTGAAGATAGGACTAGCGGGAGAGGTGAGCAGTTCTTC
>.|TRBD1|TRBJ2-2|TRBV7-6
CASSYPLGQGASGELFF
TGTGCCAGCAGCTATCCGCTGGGACAGGGGGCCTCGGGGGAGCTGTTTTTT
>.|TRBD2|TRBJ2-3|TRBV27
CASRLAGAGTDTQYF
TGTGCCAGCCGACTAGCGGGAGCGGGCACAGATACGCAGTATTTT
>.|.|TRBJ2-1|TRBV11-1
CASSFDGSYNEQFF
TGTGCCAGCAGCTTCGACGGGAGCTACAATGAGCAGTTCTTC
>.|.|TRBJ1-1|TRBV2
CASPGQNTEAFF
TGTGCGAGCCCAGGACAAAACACTGAAGCTTTCTTT
>.|TRBD1|TRBJ1-3|TRBV19
CASASGQGLYSSGNTIYF
TGTGCCAGTGCGTCGGGACAGGGTCTTTACTCCTCTGGAAACACCATATATTTT
>.|.|TRBJ2-7|TRBV12-5
CASGLVLPGVWNEQYF
TGTGCTAGTGGTTTGGTACTCCCGGGAGTTTGGAACGAGCAGTACTTC